These T cell receptor beta chains were read from a single sample in a study of radiation and T cells in renal cell carcinoma. This table comes from immunoSEQ multiplex PCR, and its TCRdb copy is limited to in-frame clones, with some not included. Counted here are about 140,000 clones, 86% occurring once; the ten biggest clones make up about 17%. The sample here was blood, taken from a patient whose treatment included radiotherapy and nephrectomy. The receptors shown here come from a woman between 45 and 60 years old with renal cell carcinoma. CDR3s include the opening cysteine and the closing phenylalanine or tryptophan. D genes are given only for firm matches. Only part of the rows carry a size: once, few, many, or a class if the clone is expanded.

j_gene,v_gene,abundance,d_gene,CDR3nt,CDR3aa
TRBJ1-1,TRBV5-4,.,.,TGTGCCAGCAGCTTGGGGGTCTCGGGGAACACTGAAGCTTTCTTT,CASSLGVSGNTEAFF
TRBJ2-5,TRBV5-1,.,TRBD1,TGCGCCAGCAGCTTCGGACAGGGCCAAGAGACCCAGTACTTC,CASSFGQGQETQYF
TRBJ2-7,TRBV10-3,.,.,TGTGCCATCAGGAAAGGAGGGAACTCCTACGAGCAGTACTTC,CAIRKGGNSYEQYF
TRBJ1-6,TRBV4-3,.,.,TGCGCCAGCAGCTGGACCGTGGGGGATAATTCACCCCTCCACTTT,CASSWTVGDNSPLHF
TRBJ2-7,TRBV14,.,.,TGTGCCAGCAGCCAAGATGGCCCTAAGGGCTACGAGCAGTACTTC,CASSQDGPKGYEQYF
TRBJ1-1,TRBV6-5,few,.,TGTGCCAGCAGTGCACAGGTCCCCAGAGGCACTGAAGCTTTCTTT,CASSAQVPRGTEAFF
TRBJ2-3,TRBV7-9,.,TRBD2,TGTGCCAGCGTATCCGGGACTAGCCGAGATACGCAGTATTTT,CASVSGTSRDTQYF
TRBJ2-7,TRBV28,few,.,TGTGCCGGATCGTGCTACGAGCAGTACTTC,CAGSCYEQYF
TRBJ2-7,TRBV9,.,.,TGTGCCAGCAGCGCGGGGGTTCAGGGGGACTCCTACGAGCAGTACTTC,CASSAGVQGDSYEQYF
TRBJ1-4,TRBV9,once,.,TGTGCCAGCAGCGTAGGGTCCCCGGAAAAACTGTTTTTT,CASSVGSPEKLFF
TRBJ2-1,TRBV11-3,.,TRBD2,TGTGCCAGCAGCCCCGGACAGGCGTTCAGTTCGGCTAGCGGGAACAATGAGCAGTTCTTC,CASSPGQAFSSASGNNEQFF
TRBJ2-1,TRBV7-2,.,.,TGTGCCAGCAGTTTCGACACCCGTGAGTTCTTC,CASSFDTREFF
TRBJ2-1,TRBV7-9,once,.,TGTGCCAGCAACCCAGCGTACAATGAGCAGTTCTTC,CASNPAYNEQFF
TRBJ2-5,TRBV9,.,TRBD2,TGTGCCAGCAGCGTAGCTGGACTAGCGGGAATCTCGGAGACCCAGTACTTC,CASSVAGLAGISETQYF
TRBJ1-2,TRBV27,few,TRBD1,TGTGCCAGCAGGGGACAGGGGACTTATGGCTACACCTTC,CASRGQGTYGYTF
TRBJ2-3,TRBV5-4,few,TRBD2,TGTGCCAGCAGCGCGGGGGGCAGCACAGATACGCAGTATTTT,CASSAGGSTDTQYF
TRBJ2-5,TRBV7-2,.,TRBD1,TGTGCCAGCAGCTCACGACAGGGGGAGACCCAGTACTTC,CASSSRQGETQYF
TRBJ2-3,TRBV5-4,.,.,TGTGCCAGCAGCTTGGAGATAGGGAGCACAGATACGCAGTATTTT,CASSLEIGSTDTQYF
TRBJ1-5,TRBV10-3,.,.,TGTGCCTCTAGGGCAGAAAATAGCAATCAGCCCCAGCATTTT,CASRAENSNQPQHF
TRBJ2-6,TRBV2,.,.,TGTGCCAGCAGTTCAGAGGGGCACGGGGCCAACGTCCTGACTTTC,CASSSEGHGANVLTF
TRBJ2-4,TRBV5-1,.,.,TGCGCCAGCACCCCTGGGGTAGCACGAGACAAAAACATTCAGTACTTC,CASTPGVARDKNIQYF
TRBJ1-1,TRBV11-2,.,.,TGTGCCAGCAGCTTAGTATTGGGTGGTGAAGCTTTCTTT,CASSLVLGGEAFF